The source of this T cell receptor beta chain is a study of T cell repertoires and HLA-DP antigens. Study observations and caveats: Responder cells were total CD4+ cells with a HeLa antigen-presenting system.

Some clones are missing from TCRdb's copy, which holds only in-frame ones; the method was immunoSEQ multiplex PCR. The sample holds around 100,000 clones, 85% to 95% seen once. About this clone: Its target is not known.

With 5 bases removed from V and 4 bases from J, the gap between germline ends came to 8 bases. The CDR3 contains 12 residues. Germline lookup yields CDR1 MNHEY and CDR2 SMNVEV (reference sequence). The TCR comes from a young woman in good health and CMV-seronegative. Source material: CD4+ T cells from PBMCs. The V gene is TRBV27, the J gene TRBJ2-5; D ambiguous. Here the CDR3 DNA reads TGTGCCAGCAGTACCGCCGGAGAGACCCAGTACTTC. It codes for CASSTAGETQYF.